This TCR beta chain was sequenced during a study of blood T cell repertoires in COVID-19. Overall study context: Acute and convalescent COVID-19 samples came from the United States, Italy and Spain.

Original data processing: The assay estimated nucleated cells by amplifying reference gene primers. Method: immunoSEQ multiplex PCR; TCRdb's copy keeps in-frame clones and lacks some. V and J calls and clone size are given by that table; D and trimming were obtained from the DNA. The table shows 300,000 or so clones, with around 90% occurring only once. Germline V lookup: CDR1 MNHEY, CDR2 SVGEGT. The CDR3 runs to 16 residues. V lost 4 bases to trimming and J lost 5 bases, with 20 bases between them. This receptor was obtained from a man between 45 and 60 years old with active or convalescent COVID-19. The V call is TRBV6-2 or TRBV6-3, the J call TRBJ1-2; D unclear. The material sequenced was peripheral blood. In DNA form, the CDR3 reads TGTGCCAGCAGTTCCCCAAGTCCAGTCCAAGTATATGGCTACACCTTC. Protein: CASSSPSPVQVYGYTF.